This entry describes one T cell receptor (beta chain). Only in-frame clones appear in the TCRdb table, and some are missing; sequencing was by immunoSEQ multiplex PCR. The data hold about 240,000 clones, with roughly 86% observed a single time. The CDR3 has 15 residues. With 3 bases clipped from V and 0 bases from J, the junction kept 3 bases outside the gene matches. Germline lookup yields CDR1 SGHTA and CDR2 FQGNSA. The data were obtained in a study of blood T cell repertoires in COVID-19. The clonotype originates from a man older than 75 with acute or convalescent COVID-19. The chain combines TRBV7-2 with TRBJ2-3; 7 nucleotides agree with TRBD2. What was sequenced was peripheral blood. CDR3 loop: CASSFWGGSTDTQYF. The CDR3 bases are TGTGCCAGCAGCTTCTGGGGGGGGAGCACAGATACGCAGTATTTT.